The rows below give T cell receptor beta chains drawn from one sample of a study of T-cell memory formation after mild COVID-19. TCRdb itself ran the 5' RACE reads through MiXCR, one entry per CDR3 protein. The sample has 430,000 or so distinct CDR3 sequences; roughly 23% are singletons. Source material: PBMCs or a T cell subset sorted from them (not recorded which). The origin of the receptors is an adult woman who had mild COVID-19 (a few samples of this study predate the infection). Cell type and time point are not known. Each CDR3 is given with its conserved first and last residue. D genes are given only for firm matches. Only part of the rows carry a size: once, few, many, or a class if the clone is expanded.

clone_size: NA
j_call: TRBJ1-3
d_call: NA
v_call: TRBV6-1
cdr3_aa: CASAGTFSGNTIYF
cdr3_nt: TGTGCCAGCGCCGGGACGTTCTCTGGAAACACCATATATTTT

clone_size: few
j_call: TRBJ2-2
d_call: NA
v_call: TRBV5-6
cdr3_aa: CASSLMGGLGGELFF
cdr3_nt: TGTGCCAGCAGTTTGATGGGGGGCCTAGGCGGGGAGCTGTTTTTT

clone_size: once
j_call: TRBJ1-4
d_call: NA
v_call: TRBV19
cdr3_aa: CASSIFRSAEKLFF
cdr3_nt: TGTGCCAGTAGTATATTCCGATCGGCGGAAAAACTGTTTTTT

clone_size: NA
j_call: TRBJ2-7
d_call: NA
v_call: TRBV20-1
cdr3_aa: CSAPTGHRSSYEQYF
cdr3_nt: TGCAGTGCACCGACAGGTCACCGTAGCTCCTACGAGCAGTACTTC

clone_size: few
j_call: TRBJ2-2
d_call: NA
v_call: TRBV5-4
cdr3_aa: CASSWNRDTGELFF
cdr3_nt: TGTGCCAGCAGCTGGAACAGGGATACCGGGGAGCTGTTTTTT

clone_size: few
j_call: TRBJ1-5
d_call: TRBD1
v_call: TRBV6-2/TRBV6-3
cdr3_aa: CASSYRDSVNQPQHF
cdr3_nt: TGTGCCAGCAGCTACCGGGACAGCGTCAATCAGCCCCAGCATTTT

clone_size: few
j_call: TRBJ2-3
d_call: TRBD1
v_call: TRBV12-3/TRBV12-4
cdr3_aa: CASTPGEGAADTQYF
cdr3_nt: TGTGCCAGCACTCCCGGCGAGGGGGCCGCAGATACGCAGTATTTT

clone_size: NA
j_call: TRBJ2-1
d_call: NA
v_call: TRBV27
cdr3_aa: CASSLGGPRNEQFF
cdr3_nt: TGTGCCAGCAGTTTAGGAGGGCCACGGAATGAGCAGTTCTTC

clone_size: NA
j_call: TRBJ2-3
d_call: TRBD2
v_call: TRBV7-2
cdr3_aa: CASSTTPFASGRAGSDTQYF
cdr3_nt: TGTGCCAGCAGCACTACTCCCTTCGCTAGCGGGAGGGCAGGGTCAGATACGCAGTATTTT

clone_size: NA
j_call: TRBJ2-7
d_call: TRBD2
v_call: TRBV5-1
cdr3_aa: CASSLELAVSSYEQYF
cdr3_nt: TGCGCCAGCAGCTTGGAGCTAGCGGTAAGCTCCTACGAGCAGTACTTC

clone_size: few
j_call: TRBJ1-1
d_call: NA
v_call: TRBV10-3
cdr3_aa: CAISESRGAGDTEAFF
cdr3_nt: TGTGCCATCAGTGAGTCGAGAGGGGCCGGGGACACTGAAGCTTTCTTT

clone_size: NA
j_call: TRBJ2-7
d_call: TRBD1
v_call: TRBV12-3/TRBV12-4
cdr3_aa: CASSRLRGPYEQYF
cdr3_nt: TGTGCCAGCAGTAGACTAAGGGGGCCCTACGAGCAGTACTTC

clone_size: NA
j_call: TRBJ2-7
d_call: NA
v_call: TRBV3-1
cdr3_aa: CASSQDQVGLVEQYF
cdr3_nt: TGTGCCAGCAGCCAAGATCAGGTCGGCTTGGTGGAGCAGTACTTC

clone_size: NA
j_call: TRBJ2-3
d_call: NA
v_call: TRBV9
cdr3_aa: CASSVGAGASTDTQYF
cdr3_nt: TGTGCCAGCAGCGTAGGTGCGGGGGCAAGCACAGATACGCAGTATTTT

clone_size: few
j_call: TRBJ2-3
d_call: NA
v_call: TRBV12-3/TRBV12-4
cdr3_aa: CASSLKSWGTQYF
cdr3_nt: TGTGCCAGCAGTTTAAAATCGTGGGGTACGCAGTATTTT

clone_size: NA
j_call: TRBJ1-1
d_call: TRBD1
v_call: TRBV3-1
cdr3_aa: CASSQGQGHEAFF
cdr3_nt: TGTGCCAGCAGCCAAGGACAGGGACATGAAGCTTTCTTT

clone_size: once
j_call: TRBJ2-1
d_call: TRBD2
v_call: TRBV29-1
cdr3_aa: CSEGLAGNHEQFF
cdr3_nt: TGCAGCGAGGGACTAGCGGGGAATCATGAGCAGTTCTTC

clone_size: NA
j_call: TRBJ2-2
d_call: NA
v_call: TRBV11-2
cdr3_aa: CASSLGGYTGELFF
cdr3_nt: TGTGCCAGCAGCTTAGGAGGGTACACCGGGGAGCTGTTTTTT

clone_size: few
j_call: TRBJ2-3
d_call: TRBD2
v_call: TRBV6-5
cdr3_aa: CASSYFSGRTGDTQYF
cdr3_nt: TGTGCCAGCAGTTACTTTAGCGGGAGGACGGGAGATACGCAGTATTTT

clone_size: NA
j_call: TRBJ2-2
d_call: TRBD2
v_call: TRBV4-2
cdr3_aa: CASSQGAASGSGNTGELFF
cdr3_nt: TGTGCCAGCAGCCAAGGGGCCGCTAGCGGGAGTGGGAACACCGGGGAGCTGTTTTTT

clone_size: many
j_call: TRBJ2-1
d_call: TRBD2
v_call: TRBV20-1
cdr3_aa: CSARDMWASGRLLSYNEQFF
cdr3_nt: TGCAGTGCTAGAGATATGTGGGCTAGCGGGAGGTTGCTCTCCTACAATGAGCAGTTCTTC

clone_size: once
j_call: TRBJ1-5
d_call: NA
v_call: TRBV10-3
cdr3_aa: CAISAFGDLEQPQHF
cdr3_nt: TGTGCCATCAGTGCATTCGGGGACCTAGAACAGCCCCAGCATTTT

clone_size: NA
j_call: TRBJ2-1
d_call: TRBD2
v_call: TRBV4-1
cdr3_aa: CASSPDLTSGRGHEQFF
cdr3_nt: TGCGCCAGCAGCCCCGACCTTACTAGCGGGAGAGGGCATGAGCAGTTCTTC

clone_size: NA
j_call: TRBJ2-3
d_call: TRBD2
v_call: TRBV25-1
cdr3_aa: CASTGLAGPSTDTQYF
cdr3_nt: TGTGCCAGCACTGGACTAGCGGGGCCTAGCACAGATACGCAGTATTTT

clone_size: NA
j_call: TRBJ2-3
d_call: TRBD2
v_call: TRBV5-1
cdr3_aa: CASSLDGGAADTQYF
cdr3_nt: TGCGCCAGCAGCTTAGACGGGGGGGCCGCAGATACGCAGTATTTT